What follows are 29 T cell receptor beta chains derived from one specimen sequenced in a study of beta chain features in type 1 diabetes. These receptors are not linked to any known antigen. Findings of the study overall: Moderately but significantly shorter TCRB CDR3s were found in Type 1 diabetes patients in all four CD4+ subsets.

The whole isolated RNA underwent reverse transcription, so sequencing captured expressed TCRB transcripts. Produced via immunoSEQ multiplex PCR; TCRdb's table is partial and in-frame only. The table has 600,000 or so clones, roughly an eighth seen once. Sequenced sample: naive CD4+ T cells from blood. Source of these receptors: a man under 40 with type 1 diabetes.

This clone showed up just a few times. V gene TRBV28 combines with J gene TRBJ1-6, with D unresolved. Per germline, CDR1 MDHEN and CDR2 SYDVKM. This CDR3 has 13 amino acids. V gave up 8 bases and J gave up 7 bases, with 12 bases separating them. CDR3 sequence: CASRSWGNSPLHF. Written as DNA, the CDR3 is TGTGCCAGCCGTAGTTGGGGAAATTCACCCCTCCACTTT.

The V call is TRBV30, the J call TRBJ1-5; D may be TRBD1 (5 bases). In germline, CDR1 is GTSNPN, CDR2 SVGIG (reference sequence). This CDR3 contains 14 residues. Between the trimmed V and J ends, which lost 3 bases and 2 bases, there was a span of 11 bases. Here the CDR3 reads CAWSGRERNQPQHF. In nucleotides, the CDR3 is TGTGCCTGGAGCGGCAGGGAACGCAATCAGCCCCAGCATTTT. Full variable domain (outside the CDR3, taken from reference TRBV30 and TRBJ1-5): SQTIHQWPATLVQPVGSPLSLECTVEGTSNPNLYWYRQAAGRGLQLLFYSVGIGQISSEVPQNLSASRPQDRQFILSSKKLLLSDSGFYLCAWSGRERNQPQHFGDGTRLSIL.

This clone was picked up a small number of times. This chain connects TRBV6-5 to TRBJ2-7; D is unresolved. Germline V gives CDR1 MNHEY, CDR2 SVGAGI. Deletions cut 0 bases from V and 4 bases from J, with 7 bases between. The CDR3 consists of 13 residues. The CDR3 reads CASSYSYRYEQYF. The CDR3 bases are TGTGCCAGCAGTTACTCTTATCGTTACGAGCAGTACTTC.

This clone turned up a few times. V is TRBV4-3 and J is TRBJ2-3; 10 positions match TRBD2. CDR3 length: 17 amino acids. The J segment lost 4 bases and the V segment lost 0 bases, leaving 7 bases of the junction unmatched. Germline V gene data show CDR1 as LGHNA and CDR2 as YSLEER. In nucleotides, the CDR3 is TGCGCCAGCAGCCAAGATTATAGCGGGGGGCCCCCAGATACGCAGTATTTT. This encodes CASSQDYSGGPPDTQYF.

The V and J genes are TRBV9 and TRBJ1-3; maybe TRBD1 (6 bases). The germline V gene has CDR1 SGDLS and CDR2 YYNGEE. Trimming removed 0 bases at V and 0 bases at J, with 16 bases between. The CDR3 is made up of 18 amino acids. This CDR3 is CASSVAGAGSFSGNTIYF. CDR3 in DNA: TGTGCCAGCAGCGTAGCAGGGGCAGGGAGTTTCTCTGGAAACACCATATATTTT.

Only a few counts were recorded for this clone. J is TRBJ1-6 and V is TRBV30; D not certain. The germline CDR1 and CDR2 sequences are GTSNPN and SVGIG (reference sequence). The CDR3 runs to 14 residues. V was pared by 3 bases and J by 9 bases, with 15 bases between. Here the CDR3 reads CAWRANLEVSPLHF. In DNA, the CDR3 is TGTGCCTGGAGGGCCAATTTGGAGGTTTCACCCCTCCACTTT.

This clone has only a few counts. The V gene is TRBV10-3, the J gene TRBJ2-3; D perhaps matches TRBD1 (5 bases). The V end was cut by 11 bases, the J end by 3 bases, with 15 bases between. In germline, CDR1 is ENHRY, CDR2 SYGVKD. The CDR3 has 13 residues. CDR3 DNA sequence: TGTGCCGGCAGGGCTGCAGAAACAGATACGCAGTATTTT. Translation gives CAGRAAETDTQYF.

This clone was counted a few times. The chain carries TRBV5-1 and TRBJ2-1; possible D gene TRBD2, 7 bases. CDR3 length equals 16 residues. In germline, CDR1 is SGHRS, CDR2 YFSETQ. V was shortened by 1 base and J by 1 base, with 12 bases between the two germline ends. The CDR3 DNA reads TGCGCCAGCAGCTTGTCGGGGGGCCTGTCCTACAATGAGCAGTTCTTC. Residues: CASSLSGGLSYNEQFF.

About this clone itself: Other DNA sequences from this sample encode an identical CDR3 as well. The chain employs TRBV7-2 and TRBJ2-5; D may be TRBD2 (5 bases). V lost 5 bases and J 1 base, leaving 8 bases between the germline ends. This CDR3 has 13 residues. Germline V gene lookup returns CDR1 SGHTA and CDR2 FQGNSA. The CDR3 loop reads CASSLGGQETQYF. CDR3 coding DNA: TGTGCCAGCAGCCTCGGAGGCCAAGAGACCCAGTACTTC.

This clone has more than one count but fewer than ten. The chain couples TRBV7-9 to TRBJ1-2; 9 bases are a match to TRBD1. Germline lookup yields CDR1 SEHNR and CDR2 FQNEAQ (reference sequence). CDR3 length: 15 residues. The V and J ends lost 4 bases and 7 bases, in that order; junction bases with no gene match: 10. The CDR3 sequence: CASSSTGTGWFGYTF. The DNA of the CDR3 is TGTGCCAGCAGCTCCACCGGGACAGGGTGGTTTGGCTACACCTTC.

In its sample, this clone was seen a few times. The chain links TRBV7-8 to TRBJ2-1; 9 positions match TRBD1. The trim removed 5 bases at V and 7 bases at J, leaving 3 bases unmatched. The CDR3 is 13 residues long. Germline values: CDR1 SGHVS, CDR2 FQNEAQ. CDR3 residues: CASSKGQGNEQFF. In nucleotides, the CDR3 is TGTGCCAGCAGCAAGGGACAGGGTAATGAGCAGTTCTTC.

The rearrangement joins TRBV14 to TRBJ2-6; no clear D. V dropped 1 base and J dropped 0 bases, with 13 bases sitting between them. The CDR3 runs to 18 residues. Germline CDR1 SGHDN, CDR2 FVKESK. This chain's CDR3 is CASSQGGPFISGANVLTF. The CDR3 DNA follows: TGTGCCAGCAGCCAAGGTGGGCCGTTTATCTCTGGGGCCAACGTCCTGACTTTC. Using reference TRBV14 and TRBJ2-6 for the parts outside the CDR3, the full variable domain is EAGVTQFPSHSVIEKGQTVTLRCDPISGHDNLYWYRRVMGKEIKFLLHFVKESKQDESGMPNNRFLAERTGGTYSTLKVQPAELEDSGVYFCASSQGGPFISGANVLTFGAGSRLTVL.

The V and J genes are TRBV29-1 and TRBJ2-7, with 9 bases lining up with TRBD1. The ends lost 2 bases at V and 6 bases at J; junction bases unmatched: 5. Per germline, CDR1 SQVTM and CDR2 ANQGSEA. The length of the CDR3 is 13 residues. CDR3 protein: CSVERTGESEQYF. The CDR3 DNA reads as TGCAGCGTTGAAAGGACAGGGGAATCCGAGCAGTACTTC.

This clone has only a few counts. The chain couples TRBV29-1 to TRBJ2-3; D call uncertain. This CDR3 is 11 amino acids long. Germline V gives CDR1 SQVTM, CDR2 ANQGSEA. Trimming cost V 5 bases and J 6 bases, with 9 bases left between them. In DNA form, the CDR3 reads TGCAGCGTTCTCGGAAGGGATACGCAGTATTTT. Its protein is CSVLGRDTQYF.

The chain has TRBV27 and TRBJ2-3; 10 nucleotides agree with TRBD1. The germline V gene encodes CDR1 MNHEY and CDR2 SMNVEV (reference sequence). The CDR3 consists of 15 residues. J was trimmed by 5 bases and V by 4 bases; bases with no gene match: 6. CDR3 in DNA: TGTGCCAGCAGTTCGGGGACAGGGGCTAAAGATACGCAGTATTTT. The encoded protein is CASSSGTGAKDTQYF.

This clone occurred a few times. The chain joins TRBV28 to TRBJ1-2; 9 bases align to TRBD1. J lost 5 bases, V lost 5 bases, and 15 bases had no gene match. Germline CDR1 reads MDHEN; CDR2 reads SYDVKM. This CDR3 is built from 17 residues. The CDR3 loop reads CASSLPWGQGTLYGYTF. The CDR3 DNA is TGTGCCAGCAGTCTCCCTTGGGGACAGGGCACTCTTTATGGCTACACCTTC.

About this clone: One end of the junction does not line up with germline, which may come from a read error. The rearrangement joins TRBV7-7 to TRBJ2-5; D gene ambiguous. Germline V lookup: CDR1 SSHAT, CDR2 FNYEAQ (reference sequence). The CDR3 has 15 residues. Written as DNA, the CDR3 is TGTGCTAGCAGCTTAGGTCTCCTGTACCAAGAGACCCAGTACTTC. Residues: CASSLGLLYQETQYF.

The chain links TRBV7-9 to TRBJ1-2, with TRBD1 as a possible D gene (5 bases). This CDR3 is built from 10 residues. Per the germline V gene, CDR1 is SEHNR and CDR2 is FQNEAQ (reference sequence). V dropped 2 bases and J dropped 12 bases, with 7 bases sitting between them. CDR3 in DNA: TGTGCCAGCAGCTTAATGGGGGACACCTTC. It is translated as CASSLMGDTF.

The chain couples TRBV29-1 to TRBJ1-4; 7 nucleotides line up with TRBD1. V lost 7 bases, J lost 0 bases, and 11 bases stayed unmatched. Germline values: CDR1 SQVTM, CDR2 ANQGSEA. CDR3 length: 16 residues. CDR3 in amino acids: CSGTTGVGTTNEKLFF. In nucleotides, the CDR3 is TGCAGCGGGACAACAGGGGTCGGCACAACTAATGAAAAACTGTTTTTT.

The rearrangement uses TRBV4-3 and TRBJ2-3; no clear D gene. Germline CDR1 is LGHNA and CDR2 is YSLEER. V lost 3 bases and J lost 3, with 7 bases in between. The CDR3 is 13 residues long. The CDR3 bases are TGCGCCAGCAGCCAGGGGTTTACAGATACGCAGTATTTT. Its protein product is CASSQGFTDTQYF.

The chain has TRBV10-2 and TRBJ1-5; a weak D match, TRBD1 (6 bases). This CDR3 region has 14 residues. In germline, CDR1 is WSHSY, CDR2 SAAADI. With 10 bases removed from V and 2 bases from J, the gap between germline ends came to 15 bases. CDR3 nucleotides: TGCGCCACCTCGGACAGCCAAGGCAATCAGCCCCAGCATTTT. It translates to CATSDSQGNQPQHF.

This chain joins TRBV5-1 and TRBJ1-1, with D possibly TRBD1 on 5 matching bases. The germline V and J ends were trimmed by 3 bases and 1 base, with 16 bases remaining between them. CDR3 length equals 16 residues. Germline CDR1 reads SGHRS; CDR2 reads YFSETQ. This chain's CDR3 is CASSSRGVGRNTEAFF. The CDR3 DNA is TGCGCCAGCAGCTCCCGAGGGGTAGGCAGGAACACTGAAGCTTTCTTT.

This clone was found once. The junction departs from the called germline gene at one end, perhaps through a read error. This chain uses TRBV9 with TRBJ1-2, with D perhaps matching TRBD1 (6 bases). CDR3 length: 14 amino acids. The germline gives CDR1 SGDLS, CDR2 YYNGEE. The CDR3 region has the DNA TGTGCCTGCAGCTTAGGGGACACAAACTATGGCTACACCTTC. As protein: CACSLGDTNYGYTF.

The rearrangement joins TRBV19 to TRBJ2-2; D remains ambiguous. Trimming left V 6 bases short and J 0 bases short, with 11 bases between. CDR3 length: 15 amino acids. Per germline, CDR1 LNHDA and CDR2 SQIVND (reference sequence). CDR3 in amino acids: CASSQIQTNTGELFF. DNA for the CDR3: TGTGCCAGTAGCCAGATCCAGACGAACACCGGGGAGCTGTTTTTT. Full variable domain (missing parts from reference TRBV19 and TRBJ2-2): DGGITQSPKYLFRKEGQNVTLSCEQNLNHDAMYWYRQDPGQGLRLIYYSQIVNDFQKGDIAEGYSVSREKKESFPLTVTSAQKNPTAFYLCASSQIQTNTGELFFGEGSRLTVL.

The rearrangement uses TRBV7-6 and TRBJ2-5; the D is unclear. Deletions cut 4 bases from V and 5 bases from J, with 8 bases between. Looked up from germline, CDR1 is SGHVS and CDR2 is FNYEAQ. The CDR3 has 12 residues. CDR3 sequence reads: CASSWTQETQYF. CDR3 coding DNA: TGTGCCAGCAGCTGGACGCAGGAGACCCAGTACTTC.

The sample holds a few counts of this clone. The chain combines TRBV4-3 with TRBJ2-1; 7 bases map to TRBD1. The V gene end was trimmed by 0 bases and the J gene end by 4 bases; junction bases not matched to a gene: 12. The CDR3 length is 18 residues. CDR1 is LGHNA and CDR2 is YSLEER in the germline V gene. The CDR3 sequence is CASSQESYLQGRYNEQFF. In DNA form, the CDR3 reads TGCGCCAGCAGCCAAGAATCGTACTTACAGGGGCGATACAATGAGCAGTTCTTC.

As to this clone: A much bigger clone sits one base away, suggesting this may be a read error. The chain recombines TRBV11-1 with TRBJ2-3, with D unclear. The CDR3 runs to 11 residues. Germline V gene data show CDR1 as SGHAT and CDR2 as FQDESV (reference sequence). Between the trimmed V and J ends, which lost 3 bases and 2 bases, there was a span of 0 bases. In DNA form, the CDR3 reads TGTGCCAGCAGCTTCACAGATACGCAGTATTTT. Translating it yields CASSFTDTQYF.

This clone has only a few counts. The chain couples TRBV5-1 to TRBJ1-2; 8 nucleotides agree with TRBD1. The CDR3 runs to 15 residues. CDR1 SGHRS and CDR2 YFSETQ come from the germline V gene. J was trimmed by 3 bases and V by 5 bases; bases with no gene match: 9. The CDR3 spells CASSPGTGRDYGYTF. CDR3 sequence (DNA): TGCGCCAGCAGTCCTGGGACAGGTCGCGACTATGGCTACACCTTC.

This clone turned up a few times. This chain joins TRBV29-1 and TRBJ2-5; D may be TRBD1 (6 bases). CDR3 length: 13 amino acids. The V and J ends lost 8 bases and 4 bases respectively, with 17 bases between them. Germline V lookup: CDR1 SQVTM, CDR2 ANQGSEA. CDR3 sequence (DNA): TGCAGCTCACACCAGGGGCCGGGAGAGACCCAGTACTTC. Translating gives CSSHQGPGETQYF.